The clone carrying this T cell receptor beta chain was picked up a small number of times. The source of the sample is a study of blood T cell repertoires in COVID-19. Overall study: Samples came from the United States, Italy and Spain, spanning acute and convalescent COVID-19. Sample material is recorded as cDNA or gDNA derived from T cells, B-cell-depleted T cells, or PBMCs.

V lost 3 bases to trimming and J lost 5 bases, with 10 bases between them. The germline V gene has CDR1 LNHNV and CDR2 YYDKDF (reference sequence). The CDR3 length is 14 residues. How the authors handled the data: The authors estimated nucleated cell counts from reference gene primer amplification. Libraries were prepared by immunoSEQ multiplex PCR; TCRdb keeps only in-frame clonotypes and omits some of them. That table is the source of V, J and clone size, and D and trimming were worked out from the DNA. The profile covers about 120,000 clones, with just under 80% appearing a single time and just under 25% taken by the ten largest.

The V gene is TRBV15, the J gene TRBJ1-4; weak D call: TRBD1 (6 bases). The sample comprised peripheral blood. The TCR was taken from a human donor in a cohort sampled during active COVID-19. The CDR3 DNA is TGTGCCACCAGCAGGACAGGACAGAATGAAAAACTGTTTTTT. Protein product: CATSRTGQNEKLFF.